The sequence of this T cell receptor (beta chain) was determined in a study of blood T cell repertoires in COVID-19. Study-level information: The study drew acute and convalescent COVID-19 samples from the United States, Italy and Spain. From T cells, B-cell-depleted T cells, or PBMCs came the material, which was cDNA or gDNA.

Original methodology: Researchers report that nucleated cell counts were estimated from reference gene primer amplification. Assay: immunoSEQ multiplex PCR; the TCRdb copy retains only in-frame clones and omits some. V and J calls and clone size are copied from that table; D and trimming were computed from the DNA. The sample shows around 160,000 clones, roughly 74% of them seen only once. Germline CDR1 reads MGHRA; CDR2 reads YSYEKL. Trimming at V came to 5 bases and at J to 2 bases, leaving 8 bases not matched to a gene. This CDR3 is 17 amino acids long. This clonotype originated in a woman older than 75 with acute or convalescent COVID-19. Input material: peripheral blood. This chain uses TRBV4-1 with TRBJ2-1, with 11 bases aligning to TRBD2. CDR3 sequence (DNA): TGCGCCAGCAGCTTTTCTAGCGGGAGGACGGCCTACAATGAGCAGTTCTTC. It yields the protein CASSFSSGRTAYNEQFF.